This TCR beta chain emerged from a study of blood T cell repertoires in COVID-19. As for the study in general: The United States, Italy and Spain were the sources of the acute and convalescent COVID-19 samples. In each case, the material was cDNA or gDNA derived from T cells, B-cell-depleted T cells, or PBMCs.

In its sample, this clone was seen a few times. CDR1 SEHNR and CDR2 FQNEAQ come from the germline V gene (reference sequence). V shed 0 bases and J 5 bases; nucleotides not matched to a gene: 4. The CDR3 is 16 residues long. Per the authors' pipeline: Estimates of nucleated cell counts were drawn from the amplification of reference gene primers. Here immunoSEQ multiplex PCR was the method, and the copy in TCRdb shows in-frame clones only, minus some. The DNA gave D and trimming, while V, J and clone size come from that table. Here the sample spans some 180,000 clones, around 83% being singletons. The origin of this receptor is a woman aged 55 to 70 with acute or convalescent COVID-19. The source material was peripheral blood. The genes are TRBV7-9 and TRBJ1-1, with TRBD1 identical over 12 bases. The CDR3 coding sequence is TGTGCCAGCAGCTTAGCCGGGACAGGGGGCTTGACTGAAGCTTTCTTT. Translation gives CASSLAGTGGLTEAFF.